Listed below are T cell receptor beta chains from one sample, sequenced in a study of blood T cells in healthy people across ages. TCRdb re-called the 5' RACE reads with MiXCR, one entry per CDR3 protein. The table records under 950,000 distinct CDR3 sequences, 22% of them present only once. The specimen sequenced was blood. The receptor set was obtained from a man between 65 and 80 years old in good health. The CDR3 runs from the conserved cysteine through the conserved F or W. The D gene is left open where the match is weak. The size of a clone is reported for some rows only, either as once, few or many, or as a class for expanded clones.

abundance: few; v_gene: TRBV4-3; j_gene: TRBJ2-1; d_gene: -; CDR3nt: TGCGCCAGCAGCCAAGATCGACCACTCGCGTACAATGAGCAGTTCTTC; CDR3aa: CASSQDRPLAYNEQFF
abundance: many; v_gene: TRBV29-1; j_gene: TRBJ1-1; d_gene: -; CDR3nt: TGCAGCGTTGAAGACGGCGCTGAAGCTTTCTTT; CDR3aa: CSVEDGAEAFF
abundance: many; v_gene: TRBV20-1; j_gene: TRBJ1-1; d_gene: TRBD1; CDR3nt: TGCAGTGCTAGAAAGACAGGGTACACTGAAGCTTTCTTT; CDR3aa: CSARKTGYTEAFF
abundance: -; v_gene: TRBV5-1; j_gene: TRBJ2-3; d_gene: TRBD1; CDR3nt: TGCGCCAGCAGCTTCTCCGGGACAGGGGGTTTTGATACGCAGTATTTT; CDR3aa: CASSFSGTGGFDTQYF
abundance: -; v_gene: TRBV11-3; j_gene: TRBJ1-4; d_gene: -; CDR3nt: TGTGCCAGCAGCTTAGATACGGGAGGAGAAAAACTGTTTTTT; CDR3aa: CASSLDTGGEKLFF
abundance: -; v_gene: TRBV28; j_gene: TRBJ2-1; d_gene: -; CDR3nt: TGTGCCAGCAAATCGGGTTCCAATGAGCAGTTCTTC; CDR3aa: CASKSGSNEQFF
abundance: few; v_gene: TRBV7-2; j_gene: TRBJ2-1; d_gene: -; CDR3nt: TGTGCCAGCAGTTTACAGTGGCTTGAGCAGTTCTTC; CDR3aa: CASSLQWLEQFF
abundance: few; v_gene: TRBV5-1; j_gene: TRBJ1-1; d_gene: -; CDR3nt: TGCGCCAGCAGCTTGAGAGGACAGCCGAACACTGAAGCTTTCTTT; CDR3aa: CASSLRGQPNTEAFF
abundance: -; v_gene: TRBV27; j_gene: TRBJ2-7; d_gene: -; CDR3nt: TGTGCCAGCAGTTTATCTTGGCAGATCTCCTACGAGCAGTACTTC; CDR3aa: CASSLSWQISYEQYF
abundance: few; v_gene: TRBV5-1; j_gene: TRBJ1-2; d_gene: TRBD1; CDR3nt: TGCGCCAGCAGCCTGGGACAGGCGGCGCAGGGCTATGGCTACACCTTC; CDR3aa: CASSLGQAAQGYGYTF
abundance: many; v_gene: TRBV20-1; j_gene: TRBJ1-2; d_gene: -; CDR3nt: TGCAGTGCTAGCGGCATGGTGAATGGCTACACCTTC; CDR3aa: CSASGMVNGYTF
abundance: -; v_gene: TRBV10-3; j_gene: TRBJ2-3; d_gene: TRBD2; CDR3nt: TGTGCCATCAGTGTGGGACTAGGCACAGATACGCAGTATTTT; CDR3aa: CAISVGLGTDTQYF
abundance: few; v_gene: TRBV6-6; j_gene: TRBJ1-1; d_gene: TRBD1; CDR3nt: TGTGCCAGCAGTTACGAAGGACAGGGGACAACTTTCTTT; CDR3aa: CASSYEGQGTTFF
abundance: -; v_gene: TRBV27; j_gene: TRBJ2-4; d_gene: -; CDR3nt: TGTGCCAGCAGTCCTCAACGGGGGCAAGCCAAAAACATTCAGTACTTC; CDR3aa: CASSPQRGQAKNIQYF
abundance: -; v_gene: TRBV19; j_gene: TRBJ2-1; d_gene: TRBD1; CDR3nt: TGTGCCAGTAGTATAGATACGACAGGGTTTTTCAATGAGCAGTTCTTC; CDR3aa: CASSIDTTGFFNEQFF
abundance: few; v_gene: TRBV7-2; j_gene: TRBJ2-1; d_gene: -; CDR3nt: TGTGCCAGCAGCACCCCTTTGCAGGAGCAGTTCTTC; CDR3aa: CASSTPLQEQFF
abundance: few; v_gene: TRBV2; j_gene: TRBJ1-5; d_gene: -; CDR3nt: TGTGCCAGCAGTGAAGGGCAGAATCAGCCCCAGCATTTT; CDR3aa: CASSEGQNQPQHF
abundance: few; v_gene: TRBV18; j_gene: TRBJ2-7; d_gene: TRBD1; CDR3nt: TGTGCCAGCTCACCACTGGGACAGGGGTCGGACGAGCAGTACTTC; CDR3aa: CASSPLGQGSDEQYF
abundance: -; v_gene: TRBV7-2; j_gene: TRBJ2-3; d_gene: -; CDR3nt: TGTGCCAGCAGCTTGGGTCGGACAGGAGGGGATACGCAGTATTTT; CDR3aa: CASSLGRTGGDTQYF
abundance: -; v_gene: TRBV12-3/TRBV12-4; j_gene: TRBJ2-1; d_gene: -; CDR3nt: TGTGCCAGCAGCCCCGCGACCTCCTACAATGAGCAGTTCTTC; CDR3aa: CASSPATSYNEQFF
abundance: -; v_gene: TRBV5-1; j_gene: TRBJ1-1; d_gene: TRBD1; CDR3nt: TGCGCCAGCAGCCGGACAGGGGGCGGGGACACTGAAGCTTTCTTT; CDR3aa: CASSRTGGGDTEAFF
abundance: -; v_gene: TRBV20-1; j_gene: TRBJ2-3; d_gene: TRBD2; CDR3nt: TGCAGTGCTAGAGTCCGACTAGCGGGTTCAGATACGCAGTATTTT; CDR3aa: CSARVRLAGSDTQYF
abundance: few; v_gene: TRBV6-2/TRBV6-3; j_gene: TRBJ1-1; d_gene: -; CDR3nt: TGTGCCAGCAGTTACTCAACTGATGCTACTGAAGCTTTCTTT; CDR3aa: CASSYSTDATEAFF
abundance: -; v_gene: TRBV29-1; j_gene: TRBJ1-5; d_gene: -; CDR3nt: TGCAGCGTCCGCCGGGACCCGGGTCAGCCCCAGCATTTT; CDR3aa: CSVRRDPGQPQHF
abundance: -; v_gene: TRBV12-3/TRBV12-4; j_gene: TRBJ2-1; d_gene: -; CDR3nt: TGTGCCAGCAGTTTCCCTCCTAGTTCGAATGAGCAGTTCTTC; CDR3aa: CASSFPPSSNEQFF
abundance: few; v_gene: TRBV12-3/TRBV12-4; j_gene: TRBJ2-7; d_gene: -; CDR3nt: TGTGCCAGCAGTTTAGGTCCAAAATACGAGCAGTACTTC; CDR3aa: CASSLGPKYEQYF
abundance: -; v_gene: TRBV29-1; j_gene: TRBJ1-5; d_gene: -; CDR3nt: TGCAGCGTCACCGGGACTAAAGAGCAGCCCCAGCATTTT; CDR3aa: CSVTGTKEQPQHF
abundance: few; v_gene: TRBV29-1; j_gene: TRBJ2-1; d_gene: TRBD1; CDR3nt: TGCAGCGTAGGACAGGGTCAAAATGAGCAGTTCTTC; CDR3aa: CSVGQGQNEQFF
abundance: few; v_gene: TRBV5-1; j_gene: TRBJ2-3; d_gene: -; CDR3nt: TGCGCCAGCAGCTCTGGGTCAGATACGCAGTATTTT; CDR3aa: CASSSGSDTQYF
abundance: -; v_gene: TRBV2; j_gene: TRBJ2-1; d_gene: -; CDR3nt: TGTGCCAGCAGTGCCCAACCCGGGCATGAGCAGTTCTTC; CDR3aa: CASSAQPGHEQFF
abundance: -; v_gene: TRBV6-1; j_gene: TRBJ1-5; d_gene: -; CDR3nt: TGTGCCAGCAGCGGGCCACGGGGAGATCAGCCCCAGCATTTT; CDR3aa: CASSGPRGDQPQHF
abundance: -; v_gene: TRBV4-2; j_gene: TRBJ2-3; d_gene: -; CDR3nt: TGTGCCAGCACCGTTAACGCAGGGGAAACAGATACGCAGTATTTT; CDR3aa: CASTVNAGETDTQYF
abundance: -; v_gene: TRBV28; j_gene: TRBJ1-5; d_gene: TRBD1; CDR3nt: TGTGCCAGCAGCTGGACAGGGGTAGTTAATCAGCCCCAGCATTTT; CDR3aa: CASSWTGVVNQPQHF
abundance: few; v_gene: TRBV9; j_gene: TRBJ2-1; d_gene: -; CDR3nt: TGTGCCAGCAGCGTAGGTAGAAACTACAATGAGCAGTTCTTC; CDR3aa: CASSVGRNYNEQFF
abundance: -; v_gene: TRBV4-3; j_gene: TRBJ1-1; d_gene: -; CDR3nt: TGCGCCAGCAGCCAAGATCAGGGGTATCACACTGAAGCTTTCTTT; CDR3aa: CASSQDQGYHTEAFF
abundance: once; v_gene: TRBV12-3/TRBV12-4; j_gene: TRBJ2-3; d_gene: -; CDR3nt: TGTGCCAGCAGTCGATGGGGGAGAGTGACAGCAGATGCGCAATATTTT; CDR3aa: CASSRWGRVTADAQYF
abundance: -; v_gene: TRBV9; j_gene: TRBJ2-3; d_gene: TRBD2; CDR3nt: TGTGCCAGCAGCCCCCGGACTAGCGGGGGGGGTGGCACAGATACGCAGTATTTT; CDR3aa: CASSPRTSGGGGTDTQYF
abundance: once; v_gene: TRBV9; j_gene: TRBJ2-3; d_gene: TRBD2; CDR3nt: TGTGCCAGCAGCCGGATAGCGGGTTCATATTTTTTCGGCACAGATACGCAGTATTTT; CDR3aa: CASSRIAGSYFFGTDTQYF
abundance: few; v_gene: TRBV23-1; j_gene: TRBJ1-6; d_gene: -; CDR3nt: TGCGCCAGCAGTCAACCTCGGGACCCGGGGCATAATTCACCCCTCCACTTT; CDR3aa: CASSQPRDPGHNSPLHF
abundance: few; v_gene: TRBV18; j_gene: TRBJ2-3; d_gene: -; CDR3nt: TGTGCCAGCTCACCTATAGATACTAGCACAGATACGCAGTATTTT; CDR3aa: CASSPIDTSTDTQYF
abundance: few; v_gene: TRBV5-6; j_gene: TRBJ2-1; d_gene: -; CDR3nt: TGTGCCAGCAGCTACGAGGGGAGGGGGCCCAATGAGCAGTTCTTC; CDR3aa: CASSYEGRGPNEQFF
abundance: many; v_gene: TRBV6-6; j_gene: TRBJ2-5; d_gene: -; CDR3nt: TGTGCCAGCAGTTACAGAGAGACCCAGTACTTC; CDR3aa: CASSYRETQYF
abundance: many; v_gene: TRBV5-1; j_gene: TRBJ2-3; d_gene: -; CDR3nt: TGCGCCAGCAGCTTGGACCCCAGCACAGATACGCAGTATTTT; CDR3aa: CASSLDPSTDTQYF
abundance: many; v_gene: TRBV12-3/TRBV12-4; j_gene: TRBJ2-1; d_gene: -; CDR3nt: TGTGCCAGCGTTAGGGTGGCTCTACTCAGCAATGAGCAGTTCTTC; CDR3aa: CASVRVALLSNEQFF
abundance: -; v_gene: TRBV7-2; j_gene: TRBJ2-6; d_gene: TRBD1; CDR3nt: TGTGCCAGCAGCTTAGCTGGGGGGACAGGGAGCTCTGGGGCCAACGTCCCGACTTTC; CDR3aa: CASSLAGGTGSSGANVPTF
abundance: -; v_gene: TRBV7-8; j_gene: TRBJ2-2; d_gene: TRBD2; CDR3nt: TGTGCCAGCAGCTTAGGGACCCCGGGACTAGCGCTGAACACCGGGGAGTTGTTTTTT; CDR3aa: CASSLGTPGLALNTGELFF